The entry that follows covers one T cell receptor beta chain sequence. This sample was taken from a study of blood T cell repertoires in COVID-19. As processed by the authors: The assay estimated nucleated cells by amplifying reference gene primers. The repertoire was sequenced with immunoSEQ multiplex PCR; TCRdb's copy has only in-frame clones and lacks some. V and J calls and clone size are copied from that table; D and trimming were computed from the DNA. The top ten clones hold more than 14% of a sample with roughly 97,000 clones, over 80% of them seen once. The origin of this receptor is a man aged 45-65 years with acute or convalescent COVID-19. Material for sequencing was peripheral blood.

CDR3 residues: CASSEAGQEGYGYTF. The DNA of the CDR3 is TGTGCCAGCAGTGAAGCGGGGCAGGAAGGGTATGGCTACACCTTC. The gene calls are TRBV6-1 and TRBJ1-2; a possible D gene is TRBD1 (5 bases). In germline, CDR1 is MNHNS, CDR2 SASEGT. This CDR3 is built from 15 residues. V was shortened by 0 bases and J by 5 bases, with 13 bases between the two germline ends.